This T cell receptor beta chain was documented in a study of shared T cell receptors in the human thymus. TCRdb's table, derived via immunoSEQ multiplex PCR, lists solely in-frame clones and lacks some. The sample consists of around 68,000 clones, around 96% of them appearing once. The germline gives CDR1 ENHRY, CDR2 SYGVKD. V gave up 10 bases and J gave up 5 bases; unmatched junction bases: 4. The CDR3 loop spans 13 amino acids. The sequence derives from a human donor. This chain uses TRBV10-3 with TRBJ2-1; 11 bases are shared with TRBD2. Sequenced: thymocytes. CDR3 region: CATGTSGNNEQFF. The CDR3 DNA follows: TGTGCCACCGGGACTAGCGGAAACAATGAGCAGTTCTTC.